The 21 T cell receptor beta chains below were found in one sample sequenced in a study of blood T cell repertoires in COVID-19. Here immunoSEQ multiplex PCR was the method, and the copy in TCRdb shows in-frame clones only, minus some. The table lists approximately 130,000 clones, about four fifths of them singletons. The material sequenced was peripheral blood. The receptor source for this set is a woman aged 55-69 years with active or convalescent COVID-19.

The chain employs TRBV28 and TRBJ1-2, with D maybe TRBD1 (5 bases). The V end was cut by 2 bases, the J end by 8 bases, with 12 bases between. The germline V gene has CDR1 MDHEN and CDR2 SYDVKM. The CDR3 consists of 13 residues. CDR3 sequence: CASSLRGLTGYTF. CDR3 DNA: TGTGCCAGCAGTTTAAGGGGATTAACGGGCTACACCTTC.

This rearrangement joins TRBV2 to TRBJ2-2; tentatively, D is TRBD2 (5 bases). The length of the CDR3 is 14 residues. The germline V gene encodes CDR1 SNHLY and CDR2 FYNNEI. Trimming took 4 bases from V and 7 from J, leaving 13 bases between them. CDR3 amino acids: CASSAILVDGELFF. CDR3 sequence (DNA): TGTGCCAGCAGTGCGATACTAGTAGACGGGGAGCTGTTTTTT.

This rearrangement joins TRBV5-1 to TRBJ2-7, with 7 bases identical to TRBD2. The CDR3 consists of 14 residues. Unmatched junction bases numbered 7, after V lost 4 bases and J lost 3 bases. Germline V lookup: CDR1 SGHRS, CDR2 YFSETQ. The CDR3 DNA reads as TGCGCCAGCAGCCCGCGGGGGACTTACTACGAGCAGTACTTC. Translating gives CASSPRGTYYEQYF.

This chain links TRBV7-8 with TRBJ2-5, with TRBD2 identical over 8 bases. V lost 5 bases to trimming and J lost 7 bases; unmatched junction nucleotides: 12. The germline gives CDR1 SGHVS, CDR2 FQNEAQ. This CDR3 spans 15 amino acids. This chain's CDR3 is CASSPYLAGEGTQYF. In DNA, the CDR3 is TGTGCCAGCAGCCCTTATCTAGCGGGCGAGGGGACCCAGTACTTC.

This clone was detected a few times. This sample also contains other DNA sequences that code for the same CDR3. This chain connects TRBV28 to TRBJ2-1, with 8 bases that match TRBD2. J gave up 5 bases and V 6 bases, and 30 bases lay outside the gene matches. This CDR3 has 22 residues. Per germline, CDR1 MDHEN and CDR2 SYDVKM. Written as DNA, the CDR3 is TGTGCCAGCAGGTTTCCATCCAGGGAGCGGCCGGGGGGGGGCCGGGAGAACAATGAGCAGTTCTTC. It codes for CASRFPSRERPGGGRENNEQFF.

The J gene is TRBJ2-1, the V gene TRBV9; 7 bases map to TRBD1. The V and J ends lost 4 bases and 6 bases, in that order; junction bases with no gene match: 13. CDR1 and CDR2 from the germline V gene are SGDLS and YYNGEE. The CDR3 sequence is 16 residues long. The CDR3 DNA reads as TGTGCCAGCAGCCCCCCCAGGGCGCAGGGGGTCAATGAGCAGTTCTTC. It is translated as CASSPPRAQGVNEQFF.

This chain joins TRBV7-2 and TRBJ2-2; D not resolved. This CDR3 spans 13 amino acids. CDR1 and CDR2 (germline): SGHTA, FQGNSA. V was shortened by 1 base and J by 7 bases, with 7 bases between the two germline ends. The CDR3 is CASSLGVSGELFF. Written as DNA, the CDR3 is TGTGCCAGCAGCTTAGGAGTTAGCGGGGAGCTGTTTTTT. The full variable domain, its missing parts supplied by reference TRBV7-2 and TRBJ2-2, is GAGVSQSPSNKVTEKGKDVELRCDPISGHTALYWYRQSLGQGLEFLIYFQGNSAPDKSGLPSDRFSAERTGGSVSTLTIQRTQQEDSAVYLCASSLGVSGELFFGEGSRLTVL.

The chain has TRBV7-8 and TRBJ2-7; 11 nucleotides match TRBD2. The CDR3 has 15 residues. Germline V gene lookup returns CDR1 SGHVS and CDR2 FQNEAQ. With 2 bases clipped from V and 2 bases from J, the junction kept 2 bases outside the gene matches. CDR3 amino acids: CASSLLAGGTYEQYF. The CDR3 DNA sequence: TGTGCCAGCAGCTTACTAGCGGGGGGAACCTACGAGCAGTACTTC.

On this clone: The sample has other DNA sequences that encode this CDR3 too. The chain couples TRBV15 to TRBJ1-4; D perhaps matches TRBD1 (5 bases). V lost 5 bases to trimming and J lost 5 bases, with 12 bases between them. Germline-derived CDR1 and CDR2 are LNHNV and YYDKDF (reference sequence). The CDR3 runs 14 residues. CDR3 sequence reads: CATSDDRVNEKLFF. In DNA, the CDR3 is TGTGCCACCAGCGACGACAGAGTAAATGAAAAACTGTTTTTT. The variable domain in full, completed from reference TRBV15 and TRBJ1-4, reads DAMVIQNPRYQVTQFGKPVTLSCSQTLNHNVMYWYQQKSSQAPKLLFHYYDKDFNNEADTPDNFQSRRPNTSFCFLDIRSPGLGDTAMYLCATSDDRVNEKLFFGSGTQLSVL.

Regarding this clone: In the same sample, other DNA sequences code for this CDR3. The CDR3 nucleotides are TGTGCCAGCAGCCAAGGGCTAGTCGGCTCCTACAATGAGCAGTTCTTC. Its translation: CASSQGLVGSYNEQFF. J is TRBJ2-1 and V is TRBV3-1 (or the pseudogene TRBV3-2), with D hard to call. With 1 base removed from V and 0 bases from J, the gap between germline ends came to 10 bases. The CDR3 is 16 amino acids. The germline V gene encodes CDR1 LGHDT and CDR2 YNNKEL (reference sequence).

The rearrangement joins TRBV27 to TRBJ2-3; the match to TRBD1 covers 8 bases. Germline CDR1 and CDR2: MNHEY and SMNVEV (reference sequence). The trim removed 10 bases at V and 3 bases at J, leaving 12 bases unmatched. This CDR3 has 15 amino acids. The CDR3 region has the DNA TGTGCCACTAAAAGGAAAGGACAGGGAACAGATACGCAGTATTTT. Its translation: CATKRKGQGTDTQYF.

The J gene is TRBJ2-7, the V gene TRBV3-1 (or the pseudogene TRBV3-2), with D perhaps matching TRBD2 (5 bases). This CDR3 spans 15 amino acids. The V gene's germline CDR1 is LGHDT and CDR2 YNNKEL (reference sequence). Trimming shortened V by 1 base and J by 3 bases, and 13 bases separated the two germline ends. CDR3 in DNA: TGTGCCAGCAGCCAAGGAAGAGACTATGACTACGAGCAGTACTTC. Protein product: CASSQGRDYDYEQYF.

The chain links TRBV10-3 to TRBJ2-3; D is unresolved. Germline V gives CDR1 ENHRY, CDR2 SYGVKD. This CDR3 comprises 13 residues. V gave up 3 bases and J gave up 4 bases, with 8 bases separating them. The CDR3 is CAISDLFADTQYF. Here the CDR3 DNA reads TGTGCCATCAGTGACCTGTTCGCAGATACGCAGTATTTT.

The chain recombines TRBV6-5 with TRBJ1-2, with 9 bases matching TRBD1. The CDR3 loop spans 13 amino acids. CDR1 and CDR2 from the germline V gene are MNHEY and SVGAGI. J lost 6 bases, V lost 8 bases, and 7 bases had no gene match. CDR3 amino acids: CASRDRVKNGYTF. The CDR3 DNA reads TGTGCCAGCCGGGACAGGGTTAAGAATGGCTACACCTTC.

The CDR3 sequence: CASSLESGVRDTQYF. For the CDR3, the DNA is TGCGCCAGCAGCTTGGAAAGCGGGGTCCGGGATACGCAGTATTTT. The chain uses TRBV5-1 and TRBJ2-3, with 7 positions matching TRBD2. Per germline, CDR1 SGHRS and CDR2 YFSETQ. Germline trimming cut 0 bases from V and 6 bases from J; bases unmatched to any gene: 7. This CDR3 is 15 amino acids long.

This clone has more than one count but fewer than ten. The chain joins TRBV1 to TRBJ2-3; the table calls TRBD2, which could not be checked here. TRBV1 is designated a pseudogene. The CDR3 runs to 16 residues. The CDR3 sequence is CTSSPQGGGGTDTQYF. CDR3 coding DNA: TGCACCAGCAGCCCTCAAGGCGGTGGAGGCACAGATACGCAGTATTTT.

The CDR3 DNA is TGTGCCAGTCGGGACTGGGGTATGAACACTGAAGCTTTCTTT. As protein: CASRDWGMNTEAFF. The chain couples TRBV19 to TRBJ1-1; D perhaps matches TRBD1 (5 bases). CDR3 size: 14 residues. V lost 8 bases, J lost 0 bases, and 13 bases lay in between. From germline, CDR1 is LNHDA and CDR2 SQIVND (reference sequence).

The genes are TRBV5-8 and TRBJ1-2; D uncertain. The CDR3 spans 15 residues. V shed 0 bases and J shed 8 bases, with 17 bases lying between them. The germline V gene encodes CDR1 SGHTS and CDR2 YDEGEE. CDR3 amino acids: CASSLGQNPPGGYTF. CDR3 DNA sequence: TGTGCCAGCAGCTTGGGGCAAAACCCCCCCGGGGGCTACACCTTC.

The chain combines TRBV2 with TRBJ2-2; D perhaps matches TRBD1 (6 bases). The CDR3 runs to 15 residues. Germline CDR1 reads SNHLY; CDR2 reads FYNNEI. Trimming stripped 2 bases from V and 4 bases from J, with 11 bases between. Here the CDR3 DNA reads TGTGCCAGCAGTGAACAGGGGCCGAGCACCGGGGAGCTGTTTTTT. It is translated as CASSEQGPSTGELFF.

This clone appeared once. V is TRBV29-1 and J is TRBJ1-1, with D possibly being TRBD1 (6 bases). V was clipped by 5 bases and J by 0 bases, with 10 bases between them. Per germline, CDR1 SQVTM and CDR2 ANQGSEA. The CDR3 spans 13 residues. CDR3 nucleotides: TGCAGCGTTACAGGACAGTTGAACACTGAAGCTTTCTTT. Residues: CSVTGQLNTEAFF.

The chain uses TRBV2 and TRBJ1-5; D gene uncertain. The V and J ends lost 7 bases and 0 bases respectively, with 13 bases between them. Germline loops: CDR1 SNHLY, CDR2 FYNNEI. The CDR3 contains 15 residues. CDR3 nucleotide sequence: TGTGCCAGCAAGAGGGCTGGGGATAGCAATCAGCCCCAGCATTTT. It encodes CASKRAGDSNQPQHF. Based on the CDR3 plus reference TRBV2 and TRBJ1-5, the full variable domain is EPEVTQTPSHQVTQMGQEVILRCVPISNHLYFYWYRQILGQKVEFLVSFYNNEISEKSEIFDDQFSVERPDGSNFTLKIRSTKLEDSAMYFCASKRAGDSNQPQHFGDGTRLSIL.